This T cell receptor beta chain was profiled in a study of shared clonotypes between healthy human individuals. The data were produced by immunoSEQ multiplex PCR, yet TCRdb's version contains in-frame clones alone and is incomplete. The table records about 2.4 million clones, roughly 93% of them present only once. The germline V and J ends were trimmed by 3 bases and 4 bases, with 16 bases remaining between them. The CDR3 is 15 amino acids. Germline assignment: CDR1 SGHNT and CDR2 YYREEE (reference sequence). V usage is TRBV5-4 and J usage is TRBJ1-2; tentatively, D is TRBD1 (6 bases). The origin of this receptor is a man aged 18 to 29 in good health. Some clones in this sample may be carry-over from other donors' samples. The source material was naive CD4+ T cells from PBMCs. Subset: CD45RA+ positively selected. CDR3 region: CASSWKRGELYGYTF. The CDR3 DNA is TGTGCCAGCAGCTGGAAAAGGGGGGAGCTCTATGGCTACACCTTC.